The entry below describes one TCR beta chain. The data are from a study of blood T cell repertoires in COVID-19. On the study more broadly: Collection of acute and convalescent COVID-19 samples took place in the United States, Italy and Spain.

Trimming stripped 7 bases from V and 3 bases from J, with 10 bases between. Germline values: CDR1 MNHEY, CDR2 SMNVEV (reference sequence). The CDR3 totals 12 residues. Authors' data handling: Reference gene primer amplification gave estimated nucleated cell counts. Clones were read by immunoSEQ multiplex PCR, and TCRdb kept only the in-frame ones, dropping some. The DNA was the basis for D and trimming; V, J and clone size are from that table. The table includes 200,000 or so clones, 80% to 90% detected once. The sequenced sample consisted of PBMCs or T cells enriched from blood (not recorded which). This receptor was taken from a woman aged 40-49 years with acute COVID-19. The chain is built from TRBV27 and TRBJ2-7; D may be TRBD1 (5 bases). CDR3 nucleotides: TGTGCCAGCACCAGGGAACGCTACGAGCAGTACTTC. Encoded protein: CASTRERYEQYF.